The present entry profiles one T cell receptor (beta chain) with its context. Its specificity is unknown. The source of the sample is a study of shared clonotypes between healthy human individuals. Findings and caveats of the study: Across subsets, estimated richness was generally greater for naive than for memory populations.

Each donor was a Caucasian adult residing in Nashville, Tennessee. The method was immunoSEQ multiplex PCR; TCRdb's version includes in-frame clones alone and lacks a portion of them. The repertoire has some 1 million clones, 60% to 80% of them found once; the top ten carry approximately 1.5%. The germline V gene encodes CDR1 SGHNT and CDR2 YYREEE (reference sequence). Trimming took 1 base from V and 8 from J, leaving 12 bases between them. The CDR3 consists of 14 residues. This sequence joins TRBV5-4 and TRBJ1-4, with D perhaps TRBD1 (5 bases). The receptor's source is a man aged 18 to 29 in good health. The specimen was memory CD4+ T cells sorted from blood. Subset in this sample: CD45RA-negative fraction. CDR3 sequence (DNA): TGTGCCAGCAGCTTGCAGGGTCGAGAAGAAAAACTGTTTTTT. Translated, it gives CASSLQGREEKLFF.